Shown below are 28 T cell receptor beta chains from a single sample sequenced in a study of shared clonotypes between healthy human individuals. Libraries were prepared by immunoSEQ multiplex PCR; TCRdb keeps only in-frame clonotypes and omits some of them. The data contain a few million clones, approximately 94% of them singletons. Sequencing was carried out using naive CD4+ T cells sorted from blood. The subset: CD45RA+ positively selected. The receptor source for this set is a man in his late teens or twenties in good health.

The chain is built from TRBV30 and TRBJ1-5; 7 positions agree with TRBD1. Germline V lookup: CDR1 GTSNPN, CDR2 SVGIG (reference sequence). V lost 5 bases, J lost 5 bases, and 6 bases stayed unmatched. The CDR3 has 13 amino acids. CDR3 DNA sequence: TGTGCCTGGGGGACAGCCCCGGATCAGCCCCAGCATTTT. Its translation: CAWGTAPDQPQHF.

A word on this clone: The same CDR3 also results from other DNA sequences found in this sample. The chain carries TRBV18 and TRBJ1-1, with 7 bases aligning to TRBD1. The CDR3 sequence is 13 residues long. The V gene's germline CDR1 is KGHSH and CDR2 LQKENI. V was clipped by 5 bases and J by 5 bases; unmatched bases: 5. CDR3 residues: CASSAYRGTEAFF. As DNA, the CDR3 is TGTGCCAGCTCAGCCTACAGGGGTACTGAAGCTTTCTTT. The variable domain in full, completed from reference TRBV18 and TRBJ1-1, reads NAGVMQNPRHLVRRRGQEARLRCSPMKGHSHVYWYRQLPEEGLKFMVYLQKENIIDESGMPKERFSAEFPKEGPSILRIQQVVRGDSAAYFCASSAYRGTEAFFGQGTRLTVV.

CDR3 in amino acids: CASSPQGAETQYF. The DNA for the CDR3 is TGTGCCAGCAGCCCGCAGGGTGCCGAGACCCAGTACTTC. The J gene is TRBJ2-5, the V gene TRBV9; tentatively, D is TRBD1 (5 bases). This CDR3 is 13 amino acids long. Germline V gives CDR1 SGDLS, CDR2 YYNGEE. V lost 4 bases and J 5 bases, leaving 12 bases between the germline ends.

The chain is built from TRBV2 and TRBJ1-2; 8 nucleotides agree with TRBD1. Germline V gene lookup returns CDR1 SNHLY and CDR2 FYNNEI. With V trimmed by 6 bases and J by 4 bases, 7 bases remained unmatched. The CDR3 length is 14 residues. CDR3 loop: CASRAGQATYGYTF. DNA of the CDR3: TGTGCCAGCAGAGCGGGACAGGCTACCTATGGCTACACCTTC.

The genes are TRBV2 and TRBJ1-1, with D unresolved. The germline gives CDR1 SNHLY, CDR2 FYNNEI. The length of the CDR3 is 14 residues. V was shortened by 4 bases and J by 1 base, with 10 bases between the two germline ends. CDR3 coding DNA: TGTGCCAGCAGTGGGCCTAAGCGGAACACTGAAGCTTTCTTT. This sequence encodes CASSGPKRNTEAFF.

V and J are TRBV10-1 and TRBJ2-3; perhaps TRBD2 as D (6 bases). V lost 9 bases, J lost 0 bases, and 10 bases lay in between. The CDR3 is made up of 13 amino acids. CDR1 and CDR2 (germline): WNHNN, SYGVQD (reference sequence). CDR3 residues: CASGGTSTDTQYF. DNA of the CDR3: TGCGCCAGTGGCGGGACTAGCACAGATACGCAGTATTTT.

This rearrangement joins TRBV27 to TRBJ2-5; D unclear. Trimming removed 0 bases at V and 7 bases at J, with 9 bases between. The CDR3 totals 13 residues. The germline V gene encodes CDR1 MNHEY and CDR2 SMNVEV (reference sequence). Here the CDR3 DNA reads TGTGCCAGCAGTTTATCGAGTCGGGCGACCCAGTACTTC. Translated: CASSLSSRATQYF.

V is TRBV6-5 and J is TRBJ1-5, with D hard to call. CDR1 and CDR2 from the germline V gene are MNHEY and SVGAGI. Trimming shortened V by 8 bases and J by 5 bases, and 16 bases separated the two germline ends. The CDR3 contains 14 residues. The CDR3: CASSTAGGYQPQHF. The CDR3 DNA follows: TGTGCCAGCTCCACGGCAGGTGGTTATCAGCCCCAGCATTTT.

The chain couples TRBV30 to TRBJ1-2; tentatively, D is TRBD1 (5 bases). V was clipped by 5 bases and J by 2 bases, with 9 bases between them. Germline loops: CDR1 GTSNPN, CDR2 SVGIG (reference sequence). The CDR3 is 12 residues long. The CDR3 loop is CAWAQGNYGYTF. In nucleotides, the CDR3 is TGTGCCTGGGCGCAGGGCAACTATGGCTACACCTTC.

The chain uses TRBV5-1 and TRBJ2-2; TRBD1 agrees at 9 bases. V trimming: 4 bases; J trimming: 6 bases; junction bases outside the gene matches: 4. The CDR3 length is 14 residues. Germline-derived CDR1 and CDR2 are SGHRS and YFSETQ. This CDR3 is CASSGGQGPGELFF. In DNA form, the CDR3 reads TGCGCCAGCAGCGGGGGACAGGGCCCCGGGGAGCTGTTTTTT.

The V gene is TRBV18, the J gene TRBJ2-1, with 14 bases fitting TRBD2. The CDR3 extends over 15 amino acids. The germline V gene has CDR1 KGHSH and CDR2 LQKENI. The trim removed 6 bases at V and 10 bases at J, leaving 8 bases unmatched. CDR3 nucleotide sequence: TGTGCCAGCTCCCCGGGACTAGCGGGAGATCTCGAGCAGTTCTTC. Its protein product is CASSPGLAGDLEQFF.

The gene calls are TRBV7-9 and TRBJ2-7; D assignment may be TRBD1 or TRBD2 (6 bases each). The CDR3 has 14 amino acids. Trimming cost V 2 bases and J 5 bases, with 13 bases left between them. Germline V CDR1 and CDR2: SEHNR, FQNEAQ (reference sequence). CDR3 loop: CASSLMEGVHEQYF. For the CDR3, the DNA is TGTGCCAGCAGCTTAATGGAGGGGGTCCACGAGCAGTACTTC.

The J gene is TRBJ2-5, the V gene TRBV20-1; D gene unclear. V was clipped by 3 bases and J by 2 bases, with 4 bases between them. Germline loops: CDR1 DFQATT, CDR2 SNEGSKA (reference sequence). This CDR3 region has 11 residues. The CDR3, as DNA: TGCAGTGCTAGTTGGCAAGAGACCCAGTACTTC. Amino acids: CSASWQETQYF.

This chain connects TRBV28 to TRBJ2-3; D not resolved. Germline CDR1 reads MDHEN; CDR2 reads SYDVKM. V was pared by 2 bases and J by 7 bases, with 13 bases between. CDR3 length: 14 amino acids. The CDR3 DNA reads as TGTGCCAGCAGTTTAGCTTCCAGAATACATACGCAGTATTTT. Protein: CASSLASRIHTQYF.

This clone was counted once. A read error may produce the germline difference seen at one junction end. The gene calls are TRBV7-7 and TRBJ2-2, with a tentative D call TRBD2 (5 bases). The CDR3 has 13 amino acids. The V gene's germline CDR1 is SSHAT and CDR2 FNYEAQ (reference sequence). DNA for the CDR3: TGTGCTAGCAGCCCCGGGGACACCGGGGAGCTGTTTTTT. It encodes CASSPGDTGELFF.

To note about this clone: Other DNA variants within this sample encode the same CDR3. The rearrangement joins TRBV18 to TRBJ1-1, with D uncertain. Looked up from germline, CDR1 is KGHSH and CDR2 is LQKENI. Between the trimmed V and J ends, which lost 3 bases and 1 base, there was a span of 6 bases. The CDR3 totals 13 residues. CDR3 in DNA: TGTGCCAGCTCACCGCAAACGAACACTGAAGCTTTCTTT. Translation gives CASSPQTNTEAFF.

As concerns this clone: It is unclear where the CDR3 begins or ends on the DNA, so no DNA is shown, and the CDR3 is as TCRdb lists it. The V call is TRBV2, the J call TRBJ1-3; the table's D gene call, TRBD1, was not cross checked with the DNA. The CDR3 contains 16 residues when both ends are counted. The germline V gene encodes CDR1 SNHLY and CDR2 FYNNEI. The CDR3 spells CASILDSLSSGNTIYF.

This sequence joins TRBV5-6 and TRBJ2-1; D uncertain. Per the germline V gene, CDR1 is SGHDT and CDR2 is YYEEEE. The CDR3 length is 15 residues. Trimming removed 0 bases at V and 5 bases at J, with 12 bases between. DNA of the CDR3: TGTGCCAGCAGCTTGGGCTTCTCGGGCAACAATGAGCAGTTCTTC. Protein: CASSLGFSGNNEQFF.

The rearrangement uses TRBV30 and TRBJ1-2, with D possibly TRBD1 on 5 matching bases. V lost 3 bases and J lost 0, with 11 bases in between. Germline V CDR1 and CDR2: GTSNPN, SVGIG (reference sequence). The length of the CDR3 is 14 residues. Here the CDR3 DNA reads TGTGCCTGGAGCGCCGACAGATCTAACTATGGCTACACCTTC. This sequence encodes CAWSADRSNYGYTF.

V is TRBV7-9 and J is TRBJ2-7, with D possibly matching TRBD1 (6 bases). Looked up from germline, CDR1 is SEHNR and CDR2 is FQNEAQ (reference sequence). V was trimmed by 5 bases and J by 0 bases, leaving 17 bases between them. The CDR3 is made up of 16 amino acids. CDR3 nucleotides: TGTGCCAGCAGCCCCACCCCCCGGACAGACTCCTACGAGCAGTACTTC. It specifies CASSPTPRTDSYEQYF.

This sequence joins TRBV5-1 and TRBJ2-2; 10 bases match TRBD2. The length of the CDR3 is 19 residues. Trimming cost V 4 bases and J 4 bases; bases outside gene matches: 16. Germline V gene data show CDR1 as SGHRS and CDR2 as YFSETQ. CDR3 sequence: CASSPKSGRDVKGTGELFF. In DNA form, the CDR3 reads TGCGCCAGCAGCCCGAAAAGCGGGAGGGACGTAAAAGGCACCGGGGAGCTGTTTTTT.

The chain couples TRBV29-1 to TRBJ1-5; D perhaps matches TRBD1 (6 bases). The CDR3 sequence is 15 residues long. V lost 4 bases to trimming and J lost 0 bases, with 13 bases between them. CDR1 SQVTM and CDR2 ANQGSEA come from the germline V gene. CDR3 DNA: TGCAGCGTTGGAGGGGGGAGAAATAGCAATCAGCCCCAGCATTTT. It is translated as CSVGGGRNSNQPQHF.

V usage is TRBV18 and J usage is TRBJ1-4, with D possibly being TRBD1 (6 bases). Germline V gene data show CDR1 as KGHSH and CDR2 as LQKENI. The CDR3 is 15 amino acids. V lost 8 bases to trimming and J lost 3 bases, with 16 bases between them. The CDR3: CASAFTGTSNEKLFF. In nucleotides, the CDR3 is TGTGCCAGCGCCTTCACAGGGACTTCTAATGAAAAACTGTTTTTT. Full variable domain (missing parts from reference TRBV18 and TRBJ1-4): NAGVMQNPRHLVRRRGQEARLRCSPMKGHSHVYWYRQLPEEGLKFMVYLQKENIIDESGMPKERFSAEFPKEGPSILRIQQVVRGDSAAYFCASAFTGTSNEKLFFGSGTQLSVL.

The V gene is TRBV11-2, the J gene TRBJ2-5; 7 bases fit TRBD1. This CDR3 region has 14 residues. In germline, CDR1 is SGHAT, CDR2 FQNNGV. V gave up 1 base and J gave up 4 bases; unmatched junction bases: 3. This chain's CDR3 is CASSLAAGGETQYF. The CDR3 DNA is TGTGCCAGCAGCTTAGCGGCAGGGGGAGAGACCCAGTACTTC.

The V and J genes are TRBV30 and TRBJ1-5; 8 positions agree with TRBD1. The germline V gene encodes CDR1 GTSNPN and CDR2 SVGIG (reference sequence). V shed 3 bases and J 1 base; nucleotides not matched to a gene: 8. This CDR3 contains 16 residues. The CDR3: CAWSRDRGTSNQPQHF. CDR3 bases: TGTGCCTGGAGCCGAGACAGGGGCACGAGCAATCAGCCCCAGCATTTT.

V and J are TRBV2 and TRBJ2-3; 10 nucleotides align to TRBD2. There are 14 residues in the CDR3. Germline CDR1 SNHLY, CDR2 FYNNEI. J lost 3 bases, V lost 7 bases, and 4 bases had no gene match. Here the CDR3 reads CASKLAGRTDTQYF. In DNA form, the CDR3 reads TGTGCCAGCAAACTAGCGGGGCGTACAGATACGCAGTATTTT.

Of note for this clone: Sequence at one end of the junction differs from germline and may be a read error. This chain uses TRBV2 with TRBJ1-1; 9 positions match TRBD1. CDR1 SNHLY and CDR2 FYNNEI come from the germline V gene. This CDR3 comprises 11 residues. CDR3 protein: CASSGQGPYQF. The CDR3 bases are TGTGCCAGCTCCGGACAGGGGCCCTACCAATTT.

This rearrangement joins TRBV28 to TRBJ2-4, with TRBD1 identical over 9 bases. CDR1 and CDR2 from the germline V gene are MDHEN and SYDVKM. V was pared by 9 bases and J by 3 bases, with 6 bases of the junction left unmatched. This CDR3 comprises 14 residues. In nucleotides, the CDR3 is TGTGCCAGTGGGACAGGGAGAGGCAAAAACATTCAGTACTTC. Its translation is CASGTGRGKNIQYF.